The rows below give T cell receptor beta chains drawn from one sample of a study of neoadjuvant nivolumab and ipilimumab in lung cancer. Sequencing used immunoSEQ multiplex PCR; TCRdb keeps in-frame clones, though not all of them. The data contain some 28,000 clones, 83% of them seen just once; the ten biggest clones take up about 5.2%. The input for sequencing was tumor tissue, taken after neoadjuvant nivolumab, alone or with ipilimumab, at or shortly before surgery. These receptors all come from an adult with non-small cell lung cancer. CDR3s include the opening cysteine and the closing phenylalanine or tryptophan. The order of the fields is clone size, V gene, J gene, D gene, CDR3 length, CDR3 protein, CDR3 DNA. A D gene is named only where the DNA matches it firmly. The size entry is marked missing in some rows and otherwise reads once, few, many or a size class.

>.|TRBV11-3|TRBJ2-5|.|13
CASSLVPMGTQYF
TGTGCCAGCAGCTTAGTTCCCATGGGGACCCAGTACTTC
>.|TRBV6-1|TRBJ2-2|.|15
CASSGALGFTGELFF
TGTGCCAGCAGTGGGGCTTTGGGTTTCACCGGGGAGCTGTTTTTT
>few|TRBV6-5|TRBJ1-2|.|16
CASSYGDFGGGYGYTF
TGTGCCAGCAGTTACGGGGACTTTGGGGGTGGCTATGGCTACACCTTC
>.|TRBV5-4|TRBJ2-3|.|13
CASSRELTDTQYF
TGTGCCAGCAGCCGGGAACTCACAGATACGCAGTATTTT
>.|TRBV18|TRBJ2-5|TRBD1|14
CASSEGTGYLTQYF
TGTGCCAGCTCCGAGGGGACAGGATACTTGACCCAGTACTTC
>.|TRBV7-6|TRBJ2-5|.|14
CASSFRGIQETQYF
TGTGCCAGCAGCTTCCGGGGGATTCAAGAGACCCAGTACTTC
>.|TRBV28|TRBJ1-5|.|11
CASSFFGSQHF
TGTGCCAGCAGTTTCTTCGGGTCCCAGCATTTT
>.|TRBV7-2|TRBJ2-2|.|15
CASSFRGSNTGELFF
TGTGCCAGCAGCTTCAGGGGTTCGAACACCGGGGAGCTGTTTTTT
>.|TRBV14|TRBJ1-2|.|13
CASSQDVNYGYTF
TGTGCCAGCAGCCAAGACGTTAACTATGGCTACACCTTC
>.|TRBV4-1|TRBJ2-5|.|17
CASSQVVGAKAAETQYF
TGCGCCAGCAGCCAAGTCGTGGGGGCCAAGGCCGCAGAGACCCAGTACTTC
>once|TRBV2|TRBJ2-2|TRBD1|14
CASSDRGSTGELFF
TGTGCCAGCAGTGACAGGGGGAGCACCGGGGAGCTGTTTTTT
>.|TRBV6-7|TRBJ2-2|TRBD2|22
CASSNAAGTSGGPEPNTGELFF
TGTGCCAGCAGTAATGCGGCCGGGACTAGCGGGGGCCCTGAGCCGAACACCGGGGAGCTGTTTTTT
>.|TRBV5-1|TRBJ2-3|.|12
CASSFDTDTQYF
TGCGCCAGCAGCTTCGACACAGATACGCAGTATTTT
>.|TRBV30|TRBJ1-5|.|12
CAWSEAHQPQHF
TGTGCCTGGAGTGAGGCCCATCAGCCCCAGCATTTT
>.|TRBV19|TRBJ2-3|.|14
CASSSRGRTDTQYF
TGTGCCAGTAGTTCCAGGGGTCGCACAGATACGCAGTATTTT
>.|TRBV6-4|TRBJ2-1|TRBD2|16
CASSDSSGGDYNEQFF
TGTGCCAGCAGTGACTCTAGCGGGGGGGATTACAATGAGCAGTTCTTC
>.|TRBV7-9|TRBJ1-2|TRBD1|17
CASSLAWDRDLNYGYTF
TGTGCCAGCAGCTTAGCGTGGGACAGGGACCTTAACTATGGCTACACCTTC
>.|TRBV28|TRBJ1-5|.|14
CASIEPGAAQPQHF
TGTGCCAGCATCGAGCCAGGGGCCGCACAGCCCCAGCATTTT
>.|TRBV7-2|TRBJ2-7|.|15
CASARGAPSPPAQYF
TGTGCCAGCGCCCGGGGGGCTCCGTCCCCCCCTGCGCAGTACTTC
>.|TRBV11-1|TRBJ2-1|.|12
CASSPVNNEQFF
TGTGCCAGCAGCCCAGTGAACAATGAGCAGTTCTTC
>.|TRBV7-2|TRBJ2-7|.|16
CASSLVGGGRAGEQYF
TGTGCCAGCAGCTTAGTGGGCGGGGGCAGGGCGGGGGAGCAGTACTTC
>.|TRBV30|TRBJ1-2|.|13
CAWSYWGGDGYTF
TGTGCCTGGAGTTATTGGGGGGGTGACGGCTACACCTTC